The next 5 T cell receptor beta chains were all read from a single sample in a study of shared clonotypes between healthy human individuals. CD8 cells regarded as naive lacked CD45RO, were positively chosen for CCR7, and omitted terminally differentiated effector memory CD45RA+ cells. Sequenced by immunoSEQ multiplex PCR; TCRdb stores in-frame clones only, minus some. The sample has about 750,000 clones, over 90% seen once. Sequences were obtained from naive CD8+ T cells sorted from blood. All receptors come from a man aged 25-45 years in good health.

This chain joins TRBV6-6 and TRBJ2-7, with D hard to call. V gave up 10 bases and J gave up 4 bases, with 14 bases separating them. The CDR3 loop spans 12 amino acids. The germline V gene encodes CDR1 MNHNY and CDR2 SVGAGI (reference sequence). The CDR3 reads CATRAENYEQYF. CDR3 DNA: TGTGCCACCCGGGCAGAGAATTACGAGCAGTACTTC.

The chain joins TRBV4-1 to TRBJ2-5, with D uncertain. Germline CDR1 reads MGHRA; CDR2 reads YSYEKL. V dropped 0 bases and J dropped 4 bases, with 9 bases sitting between them. The CDR3 has 14 residues. CDR3 amino acids: CASSQDKGGETQYF. The CDR3 DNA reads TGCGCCAGCAGCCAAGACAAGGGCGGAGAGACCCAGTACTTC.

This clone appeared a few times. The chain is built from TRBV18 and TRBJ2-2; D is undetermined. The CDR3 consists of 13 residues. The V gene lost 3 bases and the J gene lost 4 bases, with 6 bases spanning the gap. CDR1 and CDR2 (germline): KGHSH, LQKENI. CDR3 in DNA: TGTGCCAGCTCACCCGGAAGCACCGGGGAGCTGTTTTTT. This gives the protein CASSPGSTGELFF.

CDR3 sequence (DNA): TGTGCCACCTGGGACTCAGGGAGGAATGAGCAGTTCTTC. Amino acid sequence: CATWDSGRNEQFF. The V and J genes are TRBV10-3 and TRBJ2-1; the D gene is possibly TRBD2 (6 bases). Trimming pared 10 bases from V and 7 bases from J, leaving 17 bases between. The length of the CDR3 is 13 residues. Germline values: CDR1 ENHRY, CDR2 SYGVKD.

The chain employs TRBV6-5 and TRBJ2-1; 10 bases line up with TRBD2. This CDR3 spans 15 amino acids. Looked up from germline, CDR1 is MNHEY and CDR2 is SVGAGI. V shed 5 bases, J shed 5 bases, and the junction held 6 bases outside the gene matches. CDR3 residues: CASSPGLASHNEQFF. DNA for the CDR3: TGTGCCAGCAGTCCGGGACTAGCGTCACACAATGAGCAGTTCTTC.